This paragraph reports one TCR beta chain. The sample is drawn from a study of blood T cell repertoires in COVID-19. Measured with immunoSEQ multiplex PCR; TCRdb has only the in-frame clones, and not every one. Counted here are fewer than 200,000 clones, around 84% occurring once; the ten biggest clones make up nearly 15%. Germline V lookup: CDR1 SGHRS, CDR2 YFSETQ. CDR3 length equals 14 residues. Deletions cut 5 bases from V and 0 bases from J, with 8 bases between. The TCR was taken from a man aged 50 to 59 who had recovered from COVID-19. V and J are TRBV5-1 and TRBJ1-4; the D is unclear. Material: PBMCs or T cells enriched from blood (not recorded which). DNA of the CDR3: TGCGCCAGCAGTCCCCCAGCAACTAATGAAAAACTGTTTTTT. Protein product: CASSPPATNEKLFF.